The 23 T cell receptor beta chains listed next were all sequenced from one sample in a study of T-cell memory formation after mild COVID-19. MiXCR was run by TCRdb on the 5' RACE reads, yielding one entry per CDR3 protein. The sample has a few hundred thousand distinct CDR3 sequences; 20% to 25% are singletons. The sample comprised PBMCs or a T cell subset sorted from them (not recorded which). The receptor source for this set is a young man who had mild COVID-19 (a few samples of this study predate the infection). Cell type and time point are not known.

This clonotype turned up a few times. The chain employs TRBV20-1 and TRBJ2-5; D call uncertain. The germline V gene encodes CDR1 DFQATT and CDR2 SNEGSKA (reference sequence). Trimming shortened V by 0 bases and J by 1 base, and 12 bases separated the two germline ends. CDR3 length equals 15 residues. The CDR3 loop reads CSARDRLRLQETQYF. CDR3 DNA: TGCAGTGCTAGAGATAGGTTGAGGCTCCAAGAGACCCAGTACTTC.

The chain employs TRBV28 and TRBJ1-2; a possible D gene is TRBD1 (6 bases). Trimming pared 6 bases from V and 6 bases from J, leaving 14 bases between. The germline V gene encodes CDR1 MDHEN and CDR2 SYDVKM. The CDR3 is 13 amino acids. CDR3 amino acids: CASRTGNRHGYTF. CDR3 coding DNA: TGTGCCAGCAGAACAGGGAATAGGCATGGCTACACCTTC.

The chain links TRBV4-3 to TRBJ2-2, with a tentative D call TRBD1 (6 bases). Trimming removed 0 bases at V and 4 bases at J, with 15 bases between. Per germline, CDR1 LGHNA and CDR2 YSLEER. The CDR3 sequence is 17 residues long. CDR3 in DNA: TGCGCCAGCAGCCAAGATATGGCAGGGGTTGGCACCGGGGAGCTGTTTTTT. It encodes CASSQDMAGVGTGELFF.

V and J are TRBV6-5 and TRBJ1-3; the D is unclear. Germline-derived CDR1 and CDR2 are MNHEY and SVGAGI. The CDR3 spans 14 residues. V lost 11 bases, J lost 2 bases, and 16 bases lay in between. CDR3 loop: CAVSSHQPGNTIYF. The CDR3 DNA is TGTGCCGTATCATCACACCAACCTGGAAACACCATATATTTT.

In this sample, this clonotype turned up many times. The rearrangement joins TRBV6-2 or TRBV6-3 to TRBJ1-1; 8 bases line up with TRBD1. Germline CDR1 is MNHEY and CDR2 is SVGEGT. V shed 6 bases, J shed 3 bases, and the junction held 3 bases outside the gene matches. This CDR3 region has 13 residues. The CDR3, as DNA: TGTGCCAGCAGCCAACAGGGGGACACTGAAGCTTTCTTT. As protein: CASSQQGDTEAFF.

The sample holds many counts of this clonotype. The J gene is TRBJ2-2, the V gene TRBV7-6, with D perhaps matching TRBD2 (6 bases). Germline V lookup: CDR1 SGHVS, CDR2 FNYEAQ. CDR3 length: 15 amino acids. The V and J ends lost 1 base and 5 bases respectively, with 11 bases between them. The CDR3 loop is CASSLGTTDTGELFF. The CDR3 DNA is TGTGCCAGCAGCTTAGGGACTACGGATACCGGGGAGCTGTTTTTT.

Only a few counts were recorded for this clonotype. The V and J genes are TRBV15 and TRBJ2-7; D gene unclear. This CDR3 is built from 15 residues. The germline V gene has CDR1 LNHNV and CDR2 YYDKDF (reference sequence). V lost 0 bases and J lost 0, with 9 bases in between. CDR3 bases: TGTGCCACCAGCAGAGATCACGGAGACTCCTACGAGCAGTACTTC. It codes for CATSRDHGDSYEQYF.

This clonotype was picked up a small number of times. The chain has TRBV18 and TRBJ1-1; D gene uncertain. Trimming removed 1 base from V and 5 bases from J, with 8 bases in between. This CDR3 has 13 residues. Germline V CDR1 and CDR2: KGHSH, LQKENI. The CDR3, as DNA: TGTGCCAGCTCACCACAGGAGATGACTGAAGCTTTCTTT. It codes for CASSPQEMTEAFF.

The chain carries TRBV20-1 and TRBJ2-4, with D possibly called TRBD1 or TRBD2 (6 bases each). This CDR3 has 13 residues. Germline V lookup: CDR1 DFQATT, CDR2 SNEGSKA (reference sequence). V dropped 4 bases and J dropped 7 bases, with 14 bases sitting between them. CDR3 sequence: CSATSGGWNIQYF. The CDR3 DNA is TGCAGTGCTACGTCCGGGGGCTGGAACATTCAGTACTTC.

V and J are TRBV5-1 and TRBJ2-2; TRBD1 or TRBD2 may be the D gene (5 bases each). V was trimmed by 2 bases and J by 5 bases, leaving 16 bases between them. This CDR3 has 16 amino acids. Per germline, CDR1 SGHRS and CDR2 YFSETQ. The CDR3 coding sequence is TGCGCCAGCAGCTTTAGTCAATCGAGGGGAACCGGGGAGCTGTTTTTT. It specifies CASSFSQSRGTGELFF.

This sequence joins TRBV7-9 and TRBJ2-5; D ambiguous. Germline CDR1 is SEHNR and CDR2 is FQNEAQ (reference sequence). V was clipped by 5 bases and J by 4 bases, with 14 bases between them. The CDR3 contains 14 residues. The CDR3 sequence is CASSPILAAETQYF. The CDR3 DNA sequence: TGTGCCAGCAGCCCCATTCTTGCGGCAGAGACCCAGTACTTC.

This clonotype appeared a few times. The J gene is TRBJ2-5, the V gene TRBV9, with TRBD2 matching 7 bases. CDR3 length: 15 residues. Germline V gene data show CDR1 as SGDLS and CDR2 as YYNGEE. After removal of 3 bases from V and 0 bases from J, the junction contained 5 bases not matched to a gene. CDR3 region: CASSEGTSDQETQYF. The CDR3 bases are TGTGCCAGCAGCGAGGGAACTAGCGACCAAGAGACCCAGTACTTC.

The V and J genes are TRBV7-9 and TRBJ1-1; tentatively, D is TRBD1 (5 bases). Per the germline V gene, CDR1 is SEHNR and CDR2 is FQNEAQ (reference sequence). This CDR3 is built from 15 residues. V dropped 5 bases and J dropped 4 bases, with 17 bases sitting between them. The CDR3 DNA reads TGTGCCAGCAGCCCGGGGGTGCTAGGGACCACTGAAGCTTTCTTT. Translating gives CASSPGVLGTTEAFF.

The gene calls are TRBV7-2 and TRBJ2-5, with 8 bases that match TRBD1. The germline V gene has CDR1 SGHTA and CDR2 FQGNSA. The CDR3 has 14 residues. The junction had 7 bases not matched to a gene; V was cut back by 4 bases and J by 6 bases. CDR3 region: CASSSSGGEKTQYF. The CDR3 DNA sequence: TGTGCCAGCAGCTCCTCAGGGGGCGAAAAGACCCAGTACTTC.

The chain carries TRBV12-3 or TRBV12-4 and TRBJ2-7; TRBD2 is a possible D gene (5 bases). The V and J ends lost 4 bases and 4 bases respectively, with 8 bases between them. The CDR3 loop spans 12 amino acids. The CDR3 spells CASSSGNYEQYF. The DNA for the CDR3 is TGTGCCAGCAGTTCCGGGAATTACGAGCAGTACTTC.

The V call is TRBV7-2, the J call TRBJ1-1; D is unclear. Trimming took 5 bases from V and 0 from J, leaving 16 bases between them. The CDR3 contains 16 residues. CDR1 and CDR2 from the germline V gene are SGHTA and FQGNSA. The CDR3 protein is CASSPTRTSLNTEAFF. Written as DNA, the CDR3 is TGTGCCAGCAGCCCAACCCGGACCAGCTTGAACACTGAAGCTTTCTTT.

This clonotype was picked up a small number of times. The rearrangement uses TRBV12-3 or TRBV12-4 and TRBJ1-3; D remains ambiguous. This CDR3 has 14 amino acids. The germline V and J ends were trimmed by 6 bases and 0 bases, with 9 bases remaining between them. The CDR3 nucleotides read TGTGCCAGCAGCCGCACAGACTCTGGAAACACCATATATTTT. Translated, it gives CASSRTDSGNTIYF.

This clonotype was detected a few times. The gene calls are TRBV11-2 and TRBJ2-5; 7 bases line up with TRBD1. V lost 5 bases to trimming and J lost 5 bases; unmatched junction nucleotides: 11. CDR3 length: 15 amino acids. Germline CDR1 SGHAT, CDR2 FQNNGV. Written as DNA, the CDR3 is TGTGCCAGCAGCCCAATCCTAGGGGGCCGGGAGACCCAGTACTTC. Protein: CASSPILGGRETQYF. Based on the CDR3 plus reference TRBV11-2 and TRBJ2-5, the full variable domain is EAGVAQSPRYKIIEKRQSVAFWCNPISGHATLYWYQQILGQGPKLLIQFQNNGVVDDSQLPKDRFSAERLKGVDSTLKIQPAKLEDSAVYLCASSPILGGRETQYFGPGTRLLVL.

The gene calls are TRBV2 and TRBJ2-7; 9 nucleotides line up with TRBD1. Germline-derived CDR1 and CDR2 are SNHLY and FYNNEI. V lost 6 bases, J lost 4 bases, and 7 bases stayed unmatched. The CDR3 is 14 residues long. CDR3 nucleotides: TGTGCCAGCAGGGGCGGGACAGGGATGTACGAGCAGTACTTC. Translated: CASRGGTGMYEQYF. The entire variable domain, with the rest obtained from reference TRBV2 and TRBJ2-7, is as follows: EPEVTQTPSHQVTQMGQEVILRCVPISNHLYFYWYRQILGQKVEFLVSFYNNEISEKSEIFDDQFSVERPDGSNFTLKIRSTKLEDSAMYFCASRGGTGMYEQYFGPGTRLTVT.

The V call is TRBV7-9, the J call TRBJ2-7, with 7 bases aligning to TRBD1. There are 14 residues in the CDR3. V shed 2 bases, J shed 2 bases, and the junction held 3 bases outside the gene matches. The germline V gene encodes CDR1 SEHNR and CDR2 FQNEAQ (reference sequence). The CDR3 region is CASSLKGQPYEQYF. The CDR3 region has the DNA TGTGCCAGCAGCTTAAAGGGACAGCCCTACGAGCAGTACTTC.

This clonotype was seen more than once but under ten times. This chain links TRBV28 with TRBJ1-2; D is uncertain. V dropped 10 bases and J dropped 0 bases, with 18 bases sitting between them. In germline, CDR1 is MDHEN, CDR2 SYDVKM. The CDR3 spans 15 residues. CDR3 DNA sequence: TGTGCCATCCGACCCAAGTGGGATGCTAACTATGGCTACACCTTC. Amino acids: CAIRPKWDANYGYTF.

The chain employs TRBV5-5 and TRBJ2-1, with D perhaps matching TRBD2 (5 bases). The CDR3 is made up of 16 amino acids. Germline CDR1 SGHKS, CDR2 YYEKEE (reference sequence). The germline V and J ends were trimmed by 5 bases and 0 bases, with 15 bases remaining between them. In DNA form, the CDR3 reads TGTGCCAGCAGGTACACTTCCGGGGACTCCTACAATGAGCAGTTCTTC. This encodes CASRYTSGDSYNEQFF.

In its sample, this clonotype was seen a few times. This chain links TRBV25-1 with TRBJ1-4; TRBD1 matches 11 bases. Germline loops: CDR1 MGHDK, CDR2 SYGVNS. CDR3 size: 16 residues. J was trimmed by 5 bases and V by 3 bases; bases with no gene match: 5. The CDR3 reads CASSDTRTGGNEKLFF. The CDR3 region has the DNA TGTGCCAGCAGTGACACTAGGACAGGGGGCAATGAAAAACTGTTTTTT.